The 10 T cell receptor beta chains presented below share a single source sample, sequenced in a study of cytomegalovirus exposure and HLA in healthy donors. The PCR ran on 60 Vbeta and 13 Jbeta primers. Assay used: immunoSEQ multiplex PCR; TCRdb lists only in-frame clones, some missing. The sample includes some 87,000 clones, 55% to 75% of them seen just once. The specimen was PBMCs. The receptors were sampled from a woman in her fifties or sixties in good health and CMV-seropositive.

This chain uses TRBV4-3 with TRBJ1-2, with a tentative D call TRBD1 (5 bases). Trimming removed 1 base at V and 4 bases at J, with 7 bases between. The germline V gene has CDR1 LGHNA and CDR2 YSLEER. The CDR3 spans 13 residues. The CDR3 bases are TGCGCCAGCAGCCAAGGCGGGGGCTATGGCTACACCTTC. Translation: CASSQGGGYGYTF.

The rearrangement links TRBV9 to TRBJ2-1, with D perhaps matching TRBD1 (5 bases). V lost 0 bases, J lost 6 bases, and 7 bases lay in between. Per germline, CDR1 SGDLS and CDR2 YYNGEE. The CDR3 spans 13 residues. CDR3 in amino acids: CASSVGTFNEQFF. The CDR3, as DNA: TGTGCCAGCAGCGTAGGGACATTCAATGAGCAGTTCTTC.

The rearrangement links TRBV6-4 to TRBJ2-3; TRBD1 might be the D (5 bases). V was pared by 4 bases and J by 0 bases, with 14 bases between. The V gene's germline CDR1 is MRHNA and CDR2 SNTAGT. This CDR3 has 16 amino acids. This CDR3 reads CASSAQAASSTDTQYF. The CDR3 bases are TGTGCCAGCAGTGCACAGGCGGCCTCTAGCACAGATACGCAGTATTTT.

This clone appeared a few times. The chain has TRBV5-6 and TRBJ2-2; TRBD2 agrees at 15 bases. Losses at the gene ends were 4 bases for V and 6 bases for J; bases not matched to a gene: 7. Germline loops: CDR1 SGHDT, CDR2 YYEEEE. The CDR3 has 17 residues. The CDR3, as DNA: TGTGCCAGCAGCAAAAGTTGGACTAGCGGGAGGGCCGGGGAGCTGTTTTTT. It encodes CASSKSWTSGRAGELFF. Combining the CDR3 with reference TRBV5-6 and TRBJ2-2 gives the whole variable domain DAGVTQSPTHLIKTRGQQVTLRCSPKSGHDTVSWYQQALGQGPQFIFQYYEEEERQRGNFPDRFSGHQFPNYSSELNVNALLLGDSALYLCASSKSWTSGRAGELFFGEGSRLTVL.

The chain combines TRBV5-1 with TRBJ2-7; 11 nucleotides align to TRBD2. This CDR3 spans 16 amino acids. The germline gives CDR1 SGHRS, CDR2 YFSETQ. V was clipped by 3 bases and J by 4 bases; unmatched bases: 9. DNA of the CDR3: TGCGCCAGCAGCTCGCGTACTAGCGGGAGTTTTTACGAGCAGTACTTC. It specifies CASSSRTSGSFYEQYF.

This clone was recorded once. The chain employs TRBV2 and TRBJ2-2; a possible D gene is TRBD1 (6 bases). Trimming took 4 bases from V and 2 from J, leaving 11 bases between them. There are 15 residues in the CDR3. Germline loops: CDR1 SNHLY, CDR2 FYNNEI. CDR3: CASSVWDTNTGELFF. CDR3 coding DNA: TGTGCCAGCAGTGTTTGGGACACCAACACCGGGGAGCTGTTTTTT. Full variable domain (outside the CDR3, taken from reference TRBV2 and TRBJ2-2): EPEVTQTPSHQVTQMGQEVILRCVPISNHLYFYWYRQILGQKVEFLVSFYNNEISEKSEIFDDQFSVERPDGSNFTLKIRSTKLEDSAMYFCASSVWDTNTGELFFGEGSRLTVL.

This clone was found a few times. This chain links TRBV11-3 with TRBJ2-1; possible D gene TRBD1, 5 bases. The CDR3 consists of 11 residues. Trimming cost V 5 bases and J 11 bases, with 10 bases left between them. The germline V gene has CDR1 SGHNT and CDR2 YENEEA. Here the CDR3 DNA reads TGTGCCAGCAGCCGACGGACAAAGCAGTTCTTC. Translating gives CASSRRTKQFF. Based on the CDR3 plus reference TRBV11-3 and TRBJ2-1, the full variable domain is EAGVVQSPRYKIIEKKQPVAFWCNPISGHNTLYWYLQNLGQGPELLIRYENEEAVDDSQLPKDRFSAERLKGVDSTLKIQPAELGDSAVYLCASSRRTKQFFGPGTRLTVL.

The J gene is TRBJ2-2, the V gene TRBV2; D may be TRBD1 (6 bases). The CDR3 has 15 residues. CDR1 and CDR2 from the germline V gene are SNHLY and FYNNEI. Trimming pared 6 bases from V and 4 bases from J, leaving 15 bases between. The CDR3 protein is CASRDRPPGTGELFF. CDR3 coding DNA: TGTGCCAGCAGAGACAGGCCGCCGGGCACCGGGGAGCTGTTTTTT.

CDR3 sequence reads: CASSGTGWAKNIQYF. CDR3 DNA: TGTGCCAGCAGCGGAACGGGGTGGGCCAAAAACATTCAGTACTTC. The V gene is TRBV9, the J gene TRBJ2-4; TRBD2 might be the D (5 bases). The V and J ends lost 3 bases and 1 base respectively, with 11 bases between them. CDR1 and CDR2 from the germline V gene are SGDLS and YYNGEE. CDR3 length: 15 amino acids.

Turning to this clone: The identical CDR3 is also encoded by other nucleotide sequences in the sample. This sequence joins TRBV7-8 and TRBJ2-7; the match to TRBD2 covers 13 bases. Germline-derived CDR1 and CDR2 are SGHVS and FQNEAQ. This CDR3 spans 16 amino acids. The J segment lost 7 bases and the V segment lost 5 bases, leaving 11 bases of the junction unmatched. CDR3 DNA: TGTGCCAGCAGCCGGACTAGCGGGAGAACGTATGGGGAGCAGTACTTC. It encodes CASSRTSGRTYGEQYF.